These 21 T cell receptor beta chains were sequenced from one sample in a study of shared clonotypes between healthy human individuals (dated by TCRdb to about 2020). The library was made by the immunoSEQ multiplex PCR assay. TCRdb limited this immuneACCESS table to in-frame rearrangements with V and J called. A share of clones is missing; checked studies link under half to unresolved V genes, and the rest is unexplained. In all, the sample holds about 480,000 clones, and about 80% of those were seen once. Around 13% of the sample is in the top ten clones. The sample comprised PBMCs. These receptor sequences come from a woman in her forties in good health. Some clones in this sample may be carry-over from other donors' samples.

There are many counts of this clone. The chain recombines TRBV15 with TRBJ2-1; 8 bases line up with TRBD2. V gave up 1 base and J gave up 4 bases; unmatched junction bases: 3. Germline CDR1 and CDR2: LNHNV and YYDKDF (reference sequence). There are 15 residues in the CDR3. CDR3 sequence: CATSRVAGSYNEQFF. CDR3 DNA: TGTGCCACCAGCAGAGTAGCGGGGTCGTACAATGAGCAGTTCTTC.

DNA for the CDR3: TGTGCCAGCTCACCTCTTGACGGTACGGGTGGCTACACCTTC. This codes for CASSPLDGTGGYTF. This sequence joins TRBV18 and TRBJ1-2; no clear D gene. Germline loops: CDR1 KGHSH, CDR2 LQKENI. The V end lost 3 bases, the J end lost 7 bases, and 15 bases lay between the germline ends. This CDR3 has 14 residues.

The chain joins TRBV15 to TRBJ2-7; 11 nucleotides align to TRBD2. The CDR3 covers 14 residues. In germline, CDR1 is LNHNV, CDR2 YYDKDF (reference sequence). The ends lost 8 bases at V and 0 bases at J; junction bases unmatched: 3. In nucleotides, the CDR3 is TGTGCCACCCGCACTAGCGGGAGCTCCTACGAGCAGTACTTC. Translating gives CATRTSGSSYEQYF.

The chain links TRBV19 to TRBJ2-7, with D possibly TRBD2 on 6 matching bases. The CDR3 totals 16 residues. V was clipped by 5 bases and J by 7 bases, with 24 bases between them. Germline CDR1 reads LNHDA; CDR2 reads SQIVND (reference sequence). In DNA form, the CDR3 reads TGTGCCAGTAGTCTGCCGGGCGGCGAGGGACTGGGGGAGCAGTACTTC. Translated: CASSLPGGEGLGEQYF.

The gene calls are TRBV28 and TRBJ2-1; 10 positions agree with TRBD2. CDR3 length: 15 residues. J was trimmed by 5 bases and V by 3 bases; bases with no gene match: 4. In germline, CDR1 is MDHEN, CDR2 SYDVKM. The CDR3 sequence: CASSFQLAGNNEQFF. The CDR3 DNA is TGTGCCAGCAGTTTTCAACTAGCGGGAAACAATGAGCAGTTCTTC.

The chain links TRBV29-1 to TRBJ2-7; 9 bases align to TRBD1. V was clipped by 1 base and J by 4 bases; unmatched bases: 5. This CDR3 comprises 14 residues. CDR1 is SQVTM, CDR2 ANQGSEA, per germline. In DNA form, the CDR3 reads TGCAGCGTTGAAGTCGGGACAGGGCTGTACGAGCAGTACTTC. This codes for CSVEVGTGLYEQYF.

Only one count was recorded for this clone. The same CDR3 arises from other DNA sequences in this sample as well. This rearrangement joins TRBV9 to TRBJ2-2; D gene uncertain. Trimming cost V 0 bases and J 5 bases, with 5 bases left between them. Germline V lookup: CDR1 SGDLS, CDR2 YYNGEE. There are 13 residues in the CDR3. The CDR3: CASSVGGTGELFF. CDR3 nucleotide sequence: TGTGCCAGCAGCGTAGGAGGTACCGGGGAGCTGTTTTTT. The variable domain in full, completed from reference TRBV9 and TRBJ2-2, reads DSGVTQTPKHLITATGQRVTLRCSPRSGDLSVYWYQQSLDQGLQFLIQYYNGEERAKGNILERFSAQQFPDLHSELNLSSLELGDSALYFCASSVGGTGELFFGEGSRLTVL.

This chain uses TRBV19 with TRBJ2-1; 7 bases align to TRBD2. Germline V gene sequence: CDR1 LNHDA, CDR2 SQIVND (reference sequence). The ends lost 3 bases at V and 5 bases at J; junction bases unmatched: 7. The CDR3 is made up of 15 amino acids. The CDR3 DNA is TGTGCCAGTAGTATGGCGGGAGAGCCCGACAATGAGCAGTTCTTC. This gives the protein CASSMAGEPDNEQFF.

The chain combines TRBV5-1 with TRBJ1-5; unclear D gene. Looked up from germline, CDR1 is SGHRS and CDR2 is YFSETQ. This CDR3 contains 16 residues. The germline V and J ends were trimmed by 0 bases and 0 bases, with 10 bases remaining between them. DNA for the CDR3: TGCGCCAGCAGCTTGGGTACGGAGTATAGCAATCAGCCCCAGCATTTT. Protein sequence: CASSLGTEYSNQPQHF.

Comments on this clone: A far larger clone is just one base off, so this is likely a read error. The sample contains more than one DNA sequence encoding this CDR3. V usage is TRBV7-9 and J usage is TRBJ1-3; D gene uncertain. The germline V and J ends were trimmed by 1 base and 4 bases, with 2 bases remaining between them. Germline CDR1 and CDR2: SEHNR and FQNEAQ (reference sequence). This CDR3 has 12 residues. CDR3 loop: CASSLGGNTIYF. The CDR3 DNA sequence: TGTGCCAGCAGCTTAGGGGGAAACACCATATATTTT.

The CDR3 protein is CASSPGGSSYEQYF. The CDR3 nucleotides are TGTGCCAGCAGCCCCGGAGGGAGCTCCTACGAGCAGTACTTC. This rearrangement joins TRBV7-9 to TRBJ2-7, with D possibly matching TRBD2 (6 bases). The length of the CDR3 is 14 residues. Germline lookup yields CDR1 SEHNR and CDR2 FQNEAQ (reference sequence). The V gene lost 5 bases and the J gene lost 0 bases, with 11 bases spanning the gap.

The rearrangement uses TRBV7-3 and TRBJ2-1; 12 bases line up with TRBD2. The CDR3 is 15 amino acids. The trim removed 3 bases at V and 8 bases at J, leaving 5 bases unmatched. Germline assignment: CDR1 SGHTA and CDR2 FQGTGA. DNA of the CDR3: TGTGCCAGCAGCTTTGGACTAGCGGGACAGTATGAGCAGTTCTTC. It is translated as CASSFGLAGQYEQFF.

The chain couples TRBV4-2 to TRBJ2-1; 13 bases are a match to TRBD2. The CDR3 sequence is 15 residues long. Trimming at V came to 3 bases and at J to 10 bases, leaving 6 bases not matched to a gene. In germline, CDR1 is LGHNA, CDR2 YNFKEQ. CDR3 coding DNA: TGTGCCAGCAGCCAGGGCCAGGGACTAGCGGGAGAGCAGTTCTTC. It specifies CASSQGQGLAGEQFF.

The rearrangement uses TRBV6-6 and TRBJ1-1; D gene unclear. From germline, CDR1 is MNHNY and CDR2 SVGAGI (reference sequence). The CDR3 runs 13 residues. Trimming left V 7 bases short and J 1 base short, with 10 bases between. The CDR3 nucleotides read TGTGCCAGCACTATGCTCTCGAACACTGAAGCTTTCTTT. Protein: CASTMLSNTEAFF.

This clone was found once. The chain is built from TRBV5-1 and TRBJ1-1; TRBD1 is a possible D gene (6 bases). The CDR3 is made up of 14 amino acids. V lost 4 bases, J lost 0 bases, and 10 bases lay in between. Germline CDR1 is SGHRS and CDR2 is YFSETQ. CDR3 nucleotide sequence: TGCGCCAGCAGCCCCAGGGGTATGAACACTGAAGCTTTCTTT. This encodes CASSPRGMNTEAFF. The full variable domain, in which reference TRBV5-1 and TRBJ1-1 provide the parts outside the CDR3, is KAGVTQTPRYLIKTRGQQVTLSCSPISGHRSVSWYQQTPGQGLQFLFEYFSETQRNKGNFPGRFSGRQFSNSRSEMNVSTLELGDSALYLCASSPRGMNTEAFFGQGTRLTVV.

The sample holds one count of this clone. The chain has TRBV11-2 and TRBJ1-1; D perhaps matches TRBD1 (6 bases). Germline assignment: CDR1 SGHAT and CDR2 FQNNGV. The CDR3 totals 15 residues. Trimming left V 3 bases short and J 0 bases short, with 11 bases between. The CDR3 region has the DNA TGTGCCAGCAGCTTTGGGTCAGGGGTGAACACTGAAGCTTTCTTT. Amino acids: CASSFGSGVNTEAFF.

The chain uses TRBV6-5 and TRBJ1-3; D is perhaps TRBD1 (5 bases). The V gene's germline CDR1 is MNHEY and CDR2 SVGAGI. The CDR3 spans 16 residues. V was pared by 2 bases and J by 0 bases, with 11 bases between. Here the CDR3 DNA reads TGTGCCAGCAGTTACGGGGACGGTGACTCTGGAAACACCATATATTTT. Translated: CASSYGDGDSGNTIYF.

J is TRBJ2-7 and V is TRBV18; D remains ambiguous. The ends were cut back, 4 bases at V and 1 base at J, with 8 bases in the middle. The CDR3 is 13 residues long. Germline V CDR1 and CDR2: KGHSH, LQKENI. In nucleotides, the CDR3 is TGTGCCAGCTCACTAGACTGGTCCTACGAGCAGTACTTC. This translates into CASSLDWSYEQYF.

The V and J genes are TRBV9 and TRBJ1-6, with 7 positions matching TRBD1. CDR3 length equals 15 residues. Germline CDR1 and CDR2: SGDLS and YYNGEE. The trim removed 4 bases at V and 3 bases at J, leaving 4 bases unmatched. The CDR3 coding sequence is TGTGCCAGCAGCCCCCGGGACAGCTATAATTCACCCCTCCACTTT. Amino acid sequence: CASSPRDSYNSPLHF.

About this clone itself: Other DNA sequences of this sample code for an identical CDR3. The CDR3 sequence is CASSLIYEQYF. The CDR3 nucleotides read TGTGCCAGCAGCTTAATCTACGAGCAGTACTTC. The V gene is TRBV7-8, the J gene TRBJ2-7; no clear D. CDR1 is SGHVS and CDR2 is FQNEAQ in the germline V gene. The germline V and J ends were trimmed by 2 bases and 3 bases, with 2 bases remaining between them. The CDR3 consists of 11 residues.

The chain recombines TRBV6-4 with TRBJ2-3; D is ambiguous. Trimming removed 2 bases from V and 0 bases from J, with 9 bases in between. Germline loops: CDR1 MRHNA, CDR2 SNTAGT. The CDR3 contains 15 residues. CDR3 DNA sequence: TGTGCCAGCAGTGACGGATCTAGGAGCACAGATACGCAGTATTTT. The encoded protein is CASSDGSRSTDTQYF.